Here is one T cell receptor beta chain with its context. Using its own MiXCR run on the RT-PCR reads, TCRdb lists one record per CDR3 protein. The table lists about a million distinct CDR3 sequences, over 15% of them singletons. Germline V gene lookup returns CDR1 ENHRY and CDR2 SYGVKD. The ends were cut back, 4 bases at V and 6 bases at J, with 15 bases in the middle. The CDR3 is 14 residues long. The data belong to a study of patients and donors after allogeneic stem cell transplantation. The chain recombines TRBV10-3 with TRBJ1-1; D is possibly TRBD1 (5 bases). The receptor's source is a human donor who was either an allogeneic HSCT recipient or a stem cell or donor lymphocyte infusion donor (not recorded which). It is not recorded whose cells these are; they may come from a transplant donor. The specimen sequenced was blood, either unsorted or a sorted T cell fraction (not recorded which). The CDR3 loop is CAISAQEGLAEAFF. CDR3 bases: TGTGCCATCAGTGCACAGGAAGGGTTGGCTGAAGCTTTCTTT.